What follows are 7 T cell receptor beta chains derived from one specimen sequenced in a study of T cells in tuberculosis. Measured with immunoSEQ multiplex PCR; TCRdb has only the in-frame clones, and not every one. This table holds about 20,000 clones, approximately 92% found once. Sequenced: PBMCs. Receptors originate from a donor between 10 and 35 years old with latent tuberculosis or without tuberculosis infection.

The genes are TRBV30 and TRBJ2-3; the match to TRBD2 covers 8 bases. The CDR3 extends over 16 amino acids. In germline, CDR1 is GTSNPN, CDR2 SVGIG (reference sequence). With 0 bases clipped from V and 5 bases from J, the junction kept 10 bases outside the gene matches. The CDR3 DNA reads as TGTGCCTGGAGTGTAAAGGCTAGCGGGCGGGGAGATACGCAGTATTTT. Residues: CAWSVKASGRGDTQYF.

This clone was counted a single time. The chain links TRBV28 to TRBJ1-1; the D gene is possibly TRBD1 (6 bases). V was trimmed by 4 bases and J by 1 base, leaving 10 bases between them. CDR1 is MDHEN, CDR2 SYDVKM, per germline. CDR3 size: 14 residues. The CDR3 here is CASSSQGSNTEAFF. The CDR3 bases are TGTGCCAGCAGTTCTCAGGGGTCGAACACTGAAGCTTTCTTT.

V gene TRBV9 combines with J gene TRBJ1-2; D call uncertain. Trimming shortened V by 4 bases and J by 0 bases, and 4 bases separated the two germline ends. Germline V gives CDR1 SGDLS, CDR2 YYNGEE. CDR3 length: 12 amino acids. DNA of the CDR3: TGTGCCAGCAGCCAGGCTAACTATGGCTACACCTTC. This sequence encodes CASSQANYGYTF.

The CDR3 loop is CASSLQGDTQYF. The DNA of the CDR3 is TGTGCCAGCAGCCTCCAGGGGGATACGCAGTATTTT. The chain combines TRBV7-8 with TRBJ2-3, with D possibly TRBD1 on 6 matching bases. This CDR3 comprises 12 residues. The ends were cut back, 5 bases at V and 6 bases at J, with 9 bases in the middle. The germline CDR1 and CDR2 sequences are SGHVS and FQNEAQ.

The V and J genes are TRBV19 and TRBJ1-1; TRBD1 matches at 7 bases. Germline CDR1 and CDR2: LNHDA and SQIVND (reference sequence). The CDR3 is made up of 16 amino acids. The junction had 11 bases not matched to a gene; V was cut back by 0 bases and J by 7 bases. The CDR3 sequence: CASSIDPRQGRYEAFF. Here the CDR3 DNA reads TGTGCCAGTAGTATAGATCCCCGACAGGGAAGGTATGAAGCTTTCTTT.

This chain connects TRBV27 to TRBJ1-2, with 8 bases matching TRBD1. J lost 4 bases, V lost 6 bases, and 4 bases had no gene match. Germline V lookup: CDR1 MNHEY, CDR2 SMNVEV (reference sequence). This CDR3 has 13 amino acids. In DNA form, the CDR3 reads TGTGCCAGCAGCCGGACAGGGATCTATGGCTACACCTTC. Protein product: CASSRTGIYGYTF.

V is TRBV18 and J is TRBJ1-2; 10 bases agree with TRBD1. With 3 bases clipped from V and 13 bases from J, the junction kept 11 bases outside the gene matches. The CDR3 has 14 residues. CDR1 is KGHSH, CDR2 LQKENI, per germline. The CDR3 spells CASSPVGTGDSGTF. CDR3 nucleotides: TGTGCCAGCTCACCGGTTGGGACAGGGGATTCAGGCACCTTC.